The following is a TCR beta chain sequence with its context. The antigen is undetermined. The data derive from a study of T cells in narcolepsy. Study-level information: Healthy controls were enrolled alongside patients with narcolepsy type 1 or type 2.

This CDR3 is 14 amino acids long. The germline gives CDR1 MNHEY, CDR2 SVGAGI. V lost 7 bases and J 9 bases, leaving 16 bases between the germline ends. General study results and limits: Comparing one patient's CSF and blood CD4+ clonotypes highlighted HCRT- and TRIB2-specific autoreactive clonotypes. Some memory CD4+ repertoires had no autoreactive clone sequences.

This table comes from immunoSEQ multiplex PCR, and its TCRdb copy is limited to in-frame clones, with some not included. The sample carries 25,000 or so clones, roughly 74% recorded once. Sequencing was carried out using CD45RA- memory CD4+ T cells from PBMCs. This chain connects TRBV6-5 to TRBJ1-6; D might be TRBD1 (5 bases). This TCR derives from a human donor with narcolepsy. CDR3 nucleotide sequence: TGTGCCAGCACCGGGGCTGGGGGACGTTCACCCCTCCACTTT. The encoded protein is CASTGAGGRSPLHF.